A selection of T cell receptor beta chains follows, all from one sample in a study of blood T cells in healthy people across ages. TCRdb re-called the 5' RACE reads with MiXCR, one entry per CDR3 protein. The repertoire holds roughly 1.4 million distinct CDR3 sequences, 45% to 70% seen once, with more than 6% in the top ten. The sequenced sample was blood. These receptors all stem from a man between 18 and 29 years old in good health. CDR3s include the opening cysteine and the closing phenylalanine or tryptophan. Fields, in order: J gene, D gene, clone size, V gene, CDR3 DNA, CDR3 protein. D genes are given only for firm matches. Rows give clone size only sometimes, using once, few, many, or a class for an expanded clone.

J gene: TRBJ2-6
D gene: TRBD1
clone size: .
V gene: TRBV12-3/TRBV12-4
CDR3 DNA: TGTGCCAGCAGAGAACTACAATGGATGACAGGGGCGAGCTCTGGGGCCAACGTCCTGACTTTC
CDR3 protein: CASRELQWMTGASSGANVLTF

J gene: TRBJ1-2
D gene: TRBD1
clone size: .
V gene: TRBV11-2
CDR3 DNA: TGTGCCAGCAGCCTCCCGGACAGGGGAAGTGGCTACACCTTC
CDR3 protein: CASSLPDRGSGYTF

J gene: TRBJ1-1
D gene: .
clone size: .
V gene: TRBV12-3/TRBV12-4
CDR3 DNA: TGTGCCAGTCAAGAATATTTCGGGAGTTCTGAAGCTTTCTTT
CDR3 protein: CASQEYFGSSEAFF

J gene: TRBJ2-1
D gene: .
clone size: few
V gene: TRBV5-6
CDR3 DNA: TGTGCCAGCAGCTTGGAGATCTCCCGCTACAATGAGCAGTTCTTC
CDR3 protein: CASSLEISRYNEQFF

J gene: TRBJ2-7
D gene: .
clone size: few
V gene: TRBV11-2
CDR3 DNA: TGTGCCAGCAGCTCGACTTGGACGGGAACCTACGAGCAGTACTTC
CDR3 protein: CASSSTWTGTYEQYF

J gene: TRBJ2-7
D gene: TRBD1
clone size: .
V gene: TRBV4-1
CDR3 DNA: TGCGCCAGCAGCCAAAGGCGACAGGGGACCTACGAGCAGTACTTC
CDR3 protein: CASSQRRQGTYEQYF

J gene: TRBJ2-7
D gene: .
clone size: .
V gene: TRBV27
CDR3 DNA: TGTGCCAGCAGTTTACTTACCCACATATTCCTAGCAGTTTACGAGCAGTACTTC
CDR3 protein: CASSLLTHIFLAVYEQYF

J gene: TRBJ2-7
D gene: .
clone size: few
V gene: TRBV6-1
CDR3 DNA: TGTGCCAGCAGTGAGGGACCGGGGAGCTCCTACGAGCAGTACTTC
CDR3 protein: CASSEGPGSSYEQYF

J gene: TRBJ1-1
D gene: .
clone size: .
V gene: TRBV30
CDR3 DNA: TGTGCCGGGAGTGCCAAGGAGGGAGCTTTCTTT
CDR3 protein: CAGSAKEGAFF

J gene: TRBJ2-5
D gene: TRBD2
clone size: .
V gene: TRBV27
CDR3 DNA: TGTGCCAGCAGTTTCGCAGCGGGGGACAATGAGCAGTACTTC
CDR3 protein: CASSFAAGDNEQYF

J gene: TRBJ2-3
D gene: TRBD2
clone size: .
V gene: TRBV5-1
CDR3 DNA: TGCGCCAGCAGCCCTCCCGCCGGGACTAGCGGGGGGCCATACGGTGATACGCAGTATTTT
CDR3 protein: CASSPPAGTSGGPYGDTQYF

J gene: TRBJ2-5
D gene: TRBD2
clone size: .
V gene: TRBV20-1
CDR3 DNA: TGCAGTGCTGGGATGAGCGGGAGGGCCCGGGAGACCCAGTACTTC
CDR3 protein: CSAGMSGRARETQYF

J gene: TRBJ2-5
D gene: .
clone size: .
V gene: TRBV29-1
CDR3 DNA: TGCAGCGCAGCCCGGCGCCTTGGGCAAGAGACCCAGTACTTC
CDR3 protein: CSAARRLGQETQYF

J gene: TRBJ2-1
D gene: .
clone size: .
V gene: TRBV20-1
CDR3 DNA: TGCAGTGCTAGACCCACCTTCGAGCAGTTCTTC
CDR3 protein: CSARPTFEQFF

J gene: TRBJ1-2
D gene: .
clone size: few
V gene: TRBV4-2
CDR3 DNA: TGTGCCAGCAGCCAAGCGCCCTCACTGGGGGGAATAGCTAACTATGGCTACACCTTC
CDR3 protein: CASSQAPSLGGIANYGYTF

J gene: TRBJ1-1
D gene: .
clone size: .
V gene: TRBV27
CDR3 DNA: TGTGCCAGCAGTTTCCCGGCGTCGGAAGCTTTCTTT
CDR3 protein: CASSFPASEAFF